The 29 T cell receptor beta chains listed next were all sequenced from one sample in a study of OX40 agonist ivuxolimab in advanced cancers. Clones were sequenced by immunoSEQ multiplex PCR, and TCRdb holds only the in-frame ones, with some missing. The sample includes 25,000 to 30,000 clones, about 88% of them seen just once. The specimen was CD4+ or CD8+ T cells sorted from blood, collected in a trial of the OX40 agonist ivuxolimab. Receptors were obtained from an adult with an advanced solid tumor such as melanoma, head and neck, liver or kidney cancer.

The gene calls are TRBV5-6 and TRBJ1-1; D is unclear. The V and J ends lost 1 base and 1 base respectively, with 5 bases between them. CDR3 length: 13 amino acids. In germline, CDR1 is SGHDT, CDR2 YYEEEE. The CDR3 loop reads CASSLWWNTEAFF. Here the CDR3 DNA reads TGTGCCAGCAGCTTGTGGTGGAACACTGAAGCTTTCTTT.

This clone came up once. The chain combines TRBV28 with TRBJ1-2; D gene uncertain. CDR1 and CDR2 (germline): MDHEN, SYDVKM. Trimming removed 6 bases from V and 7 bases from J, with 21 bases in between. The CDR3 totals 15 residues. CDR3: CASRPLQVRAGGYTF. In DNA, the CDR3 is TGTGCCAGCAGACCCCTCCAAGTGCGGGCCGGTGGCTACACCTTC.

The V gene is TRBV4-2, the J gene TRBJ1-4, with TRBD1 matching 10 bases. Losses at the gene ends were 2 bases for V and 8 bases for J; bases not matched to a gene: 8. This CDR3 is 16 amino acids long. CDR1 and CDR2 from the germline V gene are LGHNA and YNFKEQ. CDR3 nucleotides: TGTGCCAGCAGCCAAAACCCAGGGACAGGGGCCGAAAAACTGTTTTTT. This gives the protein CASSQNPGTGAEKLFF.

The genes are TRBV13 and TRBJ2-7, with 10 bases lining up with TRBD2. This CDR3 is 15 amino acids long. In germline, CDR1 is PRHDT, CDR2 FYEKMQ (reference sequence). V lost 11 bases and J lost 1; bases outside the gene matches: 11. Here the CDR3 DNA reads TGTGCCTCGGGTTCTAGCGGGAGTTGGTCCTACGAGCAGTACTTC. This encodes CASGSSGSWSYEQYF.

The CDR3, as DNA: TGTGCCAGCAGCCACCCACAGGGGGCTAACTATGGCTACACCTTC. Amino acids: CASSHPQGANYGYTF. The rearrangement joins TRBV7-9 to TRBJ1-2; 8 bases agree with TRBD1. With 5 bases clipped from V and 0 bases from J, the junction kept 5 bases outside the gene matches. CDR3 length: 15 residues. The germline V gene encodes CDR1 SEHNR and CDR2 FQNEAQ (reference sequence).

This clone is a singleton in its sample. The V gene is TRBV2, the J gene TRBJ1-2, with D uncertain. Trimming took off 2 bases at V and 7 bases at J, with 23 bases between the two ends. The CDR3 contains 17 residues. Germline CDR1 reads SNHLY; CDR2 reads FYNNEI. CDR3 coding DNA: TGTGCCAGCAGTGAAAGCACGGGTCAGCCTTTGGGGTCTGGCTACACCTTC. It translates to CASSESTGQPLGSGYTF.

The chain links TRBV28 to TRBJ1-5; no reliable D call. Germline CDR1 and CDR2: MDHEN and SYDVKM. The CDR3 has 16 amino acids. With 6 bases removed from V and 4 bases from J, the gap between germline ends came to 19 bases. This CDR3 reads CASSVTLAGGNQPQHF. The CDR3 DNA follows: TGTGCCAGCAGCGTTACCCTTGCGGGCGGGAATCAGCCCCAGCATTTT.

This clone was found a few times. This chain joins TRBV7-2 and TRBJ2-7, with 9 bases aligning to TRBD2. Trimming removed 5 bases from V and 2 bases from J; junction bases left unmatched: 4. Germline lookup yields CDR1 SGHTA and CDR2 FQGNSA. The CDR3 length is 14 residues. The CDR3 protein is CASSPSGVTYEQYF. CDR3 nucleotides: TGTGCCAGCAGCCCTAGCGGGGTTACCTACGAGCAGTACTTC.

This rearrangement joins TRBV2 to TRBJ1-2; D is uncertain. Germline V gene sequence: CDR1 SNHLY, CDR2 FYNNEI. This CDR3 comprises 14 residues. The V end lost 2 bases, the J end lost 3 bases, and 10 bases lay between the germline ends. CDR3: CASSEIRDYYGYTF. CDR3 DNA sequence: TGTGCCAGCAGTGAAATCAGAGATTACTATGGCTACACCTTC. Variable domain in full (rest from reference TRBV2 and TRBJ1-2): EPEVTQTPSHQVTQMGQEVILRCVPISNHLYFYWYRQILGQKVEFLVSFYNNEISEKSEIFDDQFSVERPDGSNFTLKIRSTKLEDSAMYFCASSEIRDYYGYTFGSGTRLTVV.

This clone was seen only a few times. The chain combines TRBV19 with TRBJ1-1, with D tentatively TRBD1 (6 bases). Trimming shortened V by 6 bases and J by 4 bases, and 12 bases separated the two germline ends. CDR3 length equals 13 residues. CDR1 is LNHDA, CDR2 SQIVND, per germline (reference sequence). The CDR3, as DNA: TGTGCCAGTAGCACGACAGGTGGCACTGAAGCTTTCTTT. Amino acids: CASSTTGGTEAFF.

This clone was found a few times. The rearrangement links TRBV18 to TRBJ2-7, with 7 nucleotides matching TRBD1. The CDR3 length is 13 residues. With 5 bases clipped from V and 5 bases from J, the junction kept 6 bases outside the gene matches. CDR1 KGHSH and CDR2 LQKENI come from the germline V gene. CDR3 in DNA: TGTGCCAGCTCATCTTTCGACAGGGACGAGCAGTACTTC. It encodes CASSSFDRDEQYF. The full variable domain, in which reference TRBV18 and TRBJ2-7 provide the parts outside the CDR3, is NAGVMQNPRHLVRRRGQEARLRCSPMKGHSHVYWYRQLPEEGLKFMVYLQKENIIDESGMPKERFSAEFPKEGPSILRIQQVVRGDSAAYFCASSSFDRDEQYFGPGTRLTVT.

The chain links TRBV6-5 to TRBJ2-1, with D perhaps matching TRBD1 (6 bases). The length of the CDR3 is 15 residues. Trimming pared 2 bases from V and 5 bases from J, leaving 13 bases between. From germline, CDR1 is MNHEY and CDR2 SVGAGI. The chain's CDR3 is CASSYIRTANNEQFF. The DNA for the CDR3 is TGTGCCAGCAGTTACATACGGACAGCTAACAATGAGCAGTTCTTC.

This rearrangement joins TRBV6-6 to TRBJ1-5; D unclear. The CDR3 runs 14 residues. In germline, CDR1 is MNHNY, CDR2 SVGAGI (reference sequence). V was trimmed by 4 bases and J by 4 bases, leaving 11 bases between them. The CDR3 bases are TGTGCCAGCAGTTGGACCCCCGGGAATCAGCCCCAGCATTTT. Amino acid sequence: CASSWTPGNQPQHF.

A few counts support this clone. The chain links TRBV5-4 to TRBJ2-5; D possibly uses TRBD1 or TRBD2 (6 bases each). Germline lookup yields CDR1 SGHNT and CDR2 YYREEE (reference sequence). This CDR3 comprises 14 residues. Trimming took 6 bases from V and 3 from J, leaving 15 bases between them. CDR3 protein: CASNEQGGKETQYF. In DNA, the CDR3 is TGTGCCAGCAACGAACAGGGAGGAAAAGAGACCCAGTACTTC.

CDR3 sequence reads: CASSYKGYAFSYEQYF. The CDR3 nucleotides read TGTGCCAGCAGTTACAAGGGGTACGCATTCTCCTACGAGCAGTACTTC. J is TRBJ2-7 and V is TRBV6-5, with a tentative D call TRBD1 (5 bases). The CDR3 is 16 amino acids. V was pared by 2 bases and J by 0 bases, with 14 bases between. Germline values: CDR1 MNHEY, CDR2 SVGAGI.

The chain couples TRBV30 to TRBJ1-2; unclear D gene. This CDR3 contains 15 residues. Trimming took 0 bases from V and 0 from J, leaving 11 bases between them. Germline CDR1 reads GTSNPN; CDR2 reads SVGIG (reference sequence). The DNA of the CDR3 is TGTGCCTGGAGTGTATCAGAGGGAGCTAACTATGGCTACACCTTC. Its protein product is CAWSVSEGANYGYTF.

The V call is TRBV11-2, the J call TRBJ1-3, with D hard to call. Trimming took 5 bases from V and 0 from J, leaving 8 bases between them. The CDR3 spans 14 residues. CDR1 is SGHAT and CDR2 is FQNNGV in the germline V gene. CDR3 sequence (DNA): TGTGCCAGCAGCAGGACCACCTCTGGAAACACCATATATTTT. Its protein is CASSRTTSGNTIYF.

V and J are TRBV27 and TRBJ2-7; D is unresolved. The CDR3 is 16 residues long. Deletions cut 5 bases from V and 6 bases from J, with 23 bases between. Germline assignment: CDR1 MNHEY and CDR2 SMNVEV (reference sequence). The CDR3 loop is CASSGSRRLRPGEQYF. The CDR3 coding sequence is TGTGCCAGCAGTGGGTCGCGGCGTCTCCGTCCCGGCGAGCAGTACTTC.

V is TRBV30 and J is TRBJ1-1; 9 bases are a match to TRBD1. The germline V gene encodes CDR1 GTSNPN and CDR2 SVGIG (reference sequence). V lost 2 bases to trimming and J lost 1 base; unmatched junction nucleotides: 5. This CDR3 is 15 amino acids long. The CDR3, as DNA: TGTGCCTGGAGTATCTGGACAGGGGCGAACACTGAAGCTTTCTTT. This translates into CAWSIWTGANTEAFF.

This chain joins TRBV2 and TRBJ2-3; 12 bases are a match to TRBD2. The CDR3 extends over 18 amino acids. Per germline, CDR1 SNHLY and CDR2 FYNNEI. With V trimmed by 0 bases and J by 7 bases, 11 bases remained unmatched. CDR3 bases: TGTGCCAGCAGTGAAGCGCTAAGGGGGACTAGCGGGTACCATACGCAGTATTTT. It encodes CASSEALRGTSGYHTQYF. Drawing the rest from reference TRBV2 and TRBJ2-3, the complete variable domain is EPEVTQTPSHQVTQMGQEVILRCVPISNHLYFYWYRQILGQKVEFLVSFYNNEISEKSEIFDDQFSVERPDGSNFTLKIRSTKLEDSAMYFCASSEALRGTSGYHTQYFGPGTRLTVL.

The gene calls are TRBV21-1 and TRBJ2-7; the table calls TRBD2, which could not be checked here. TRBV21-1 is annotated as a pseudogene. The CDR3 covers 16 residues. For the CDR3, the DNA is TGTGCCAGCACCAGGATACTAGCGCGTGCCTGGGGCGAGCAGTACTTC. Translation gives CASTRILARAWGEQYF.

The chain employs TRBV9 and TRBJ2-5, with TRBD1 identical over 7 bases. The germline CDR1 and CDR2 sequences are SGDLS and YYNGEE. The length of the CDR3 is 14 residues. The J segment lost 1 base and the V segment lost 4 bases, leaving 4 bases of the junction unmatched. CDR3 amino acids: CASSSGTAQETQYF. CDR3 DNA: TGTGCCAGCAGCTCCGGGACAGCCCAAGAGACCCAGTACTTC.

The chain links TRBV5-3 to TRBJ2-1; possible D gene TRBD2, 6 bases. TRBV5-3 has ORF status, its function being uncertain. CDR3 size: 15 residues. Deletions cut 2 bases from V and 0 bases from J, with 9 bases between. CDR3 protein: CARSFPGASYNEQFF. CDR3 sequence (DNA): TGTGCCAGAAGCTTTCCGGGAGCCTCCTACAATGAGCAGTTCTTC.

V and J are TRBV18 and TRBJ2-2, with 10 bases identical to TRBD2. The CDR3 is 17 residues long. V dropped 2 bases and J dropped 7; count of bases not matched to a gene: 10. Looked up from germline, CDR1 is KGHSH and CDR2 is LQKENI. CDR3 in amino acids: CASSPKASGGRLGELFF. CDR3 in DNA: TGTGCCAGCTCACCAAAGGCTAGCGGGGGCCGGCTCGGGGAGCTGTTTTTT. The variable domain in full, with the rest retrieved from reference TRBV18 and TRBJ2-2, is NAGVMQNPRHLVRRRGQEARLRCSPMKGHSHVYWYRQLPEEGLKFMVYLQKENIIDESGMPKERFSAEFPKEGPSILRIQQVVRGDSAAYFCASSPKASGGRLGELFFGEGSRLTVL.

V usage is TRBV9 and J usage is TRBJ2-1, with D possibly matching TRBD1 (6 bases). CDR3 size: 15 residues. Per germline, CDR1 SGDLS and CDR2 YYNGEE. Between the trimmed V and J ends, which lost 4 bases and 5 bases, there was a span of 16 bases. CDR3 protein: CASSRLQGFDNEQFF. The CDR3 DNA sequence: TGTGCCAGCAGCCGTCTTCAGGGGTTCGACAATGAGCAGTTCTTC.

The chain is built from TRBV10-3 and TRBJ1-1; weak D call: TRBD1 (5 bases). Trimming pared 7 bases from V and 1 base from J, leaving 13 bases between. In germline, CDR1 is ENHRY, CDR2 SYGVKD. The CDR3 runs 14 residues. This chain's CDR3 is CAITQTGGNTEAFF. The DNA of the CDR3 is TGTGCCATCACCCAGACCGGGGGGAACACTGAAGCTTTCTTT.

The rearrangement joins TRBV6-5 to TRBJ2-1, with 8 bases fitting TRBD1. The junction had 6 bases not matched to a gene; V was cut back by 7 bases and J by 7 bases. CDR1 MNHEY and CDR2 SVGAGI come from the germline V gene. There are 13 residues in the CDR3. In nucleotides, the CDR3 is TGTGCCAGCAAGCGACAGGGGTTAAATGAGCAGTTCTTC. This sequence encodes CASKRQGLNEQFF.

The V and J genes are TRBV11-3 and TRBJ2-1; 8 bases are a match to TRBD2. The CDR3 totals 17 residues. V lost 2 bases and J lost 6; bases outside the gene matches: 12. Per germline, CDR1 SGHNT and CDR2 YENEEA. CDR3 sequence reads: CASSLRREAPWVNEQFF. CDR3 in DNA: TGTGCCAGCAGCTTACGGCGGGAGGCCCCATGGGTCAATGAGCAGTTCTTC.

This chain uses TRBV15 with TRBJ1-2; no clear D gene. Between the trimmed V and J ends, which lost 6 bases and 4 bases, there was a span of 18 bases. CDR3 length equals 15 residues. Germline V gene sequence: CDR1 LNHNV, CDR2 YYDKDF (reference sequence). The CDR3 sequence: CATSPDGSLTYGYTF. The CDR3, as DNA: TGTGCCACCAGTCCCGACGGGAGCCTTACCTATGGCTACACCTTC. Looking up the rest from reference TRBV15 and TRBJ1-2 gives the full variable domain: DAMVIQNPRYQVTQFGKPVTLSCSQTLNHNVMYWYQQKSSQAPKLLFHYYDKDFNNEADTPDNFQSRRPNTSFCFLDIRSPGLGDTAMYLCATSPDGSLTYGYTFGSGTRLTVV.